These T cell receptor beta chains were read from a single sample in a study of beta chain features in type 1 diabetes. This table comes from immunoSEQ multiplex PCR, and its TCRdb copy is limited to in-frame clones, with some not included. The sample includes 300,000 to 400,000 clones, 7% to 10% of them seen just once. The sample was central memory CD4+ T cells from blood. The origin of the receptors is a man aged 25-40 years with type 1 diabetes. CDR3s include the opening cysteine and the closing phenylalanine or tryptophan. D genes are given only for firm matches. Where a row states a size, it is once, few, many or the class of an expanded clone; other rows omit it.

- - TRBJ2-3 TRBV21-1 CASSPRLGPDTQYF TGTGCCAGCAGCCCCCGACTCGGCCCCGATACGCAGTATTTT
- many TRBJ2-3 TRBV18 CASSLIGGPTDTQYF TGTGCCAGCTCACTCATCGGGGGGCCCACAGATACGCAGTATTTT
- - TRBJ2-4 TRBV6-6 CASRSVAKNIQYF TGTGCCAGCAGGAGTGTAGCCAAAAACATTCAGTACTTC
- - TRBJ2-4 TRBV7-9 CASSLTQIAKNIQYF TGTGCCAGCAGCCTAACACAGATAGCCAAAAACATTCAGTACTTC
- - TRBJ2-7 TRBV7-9 CASSLPGTYEQYF TGTGCCAGCAGCCTCCCCGGGACGTACGAGCAGTACTTC
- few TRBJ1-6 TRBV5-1 CASTAEGTVNNSPLHF TGCGCCAGCACCGCCGAGGGTACGGTGAATAATTCACCCCTCCACTTT
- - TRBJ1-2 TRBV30 CAWSALEVGYTF TGTGCCTGGAGCGCTCTGGAGGTCGGCTACACCTTC
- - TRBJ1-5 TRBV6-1 CASGGATDSNQPQHF TGTGCCAGCGGGGGTGCGACAGATAGCAATCAGCCCCAGCATTTT
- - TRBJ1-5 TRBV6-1 CASRGTVNQPQHF TGTGCCAGCAGAGGGACGGTCAATCAGCCCCAGCATTTT
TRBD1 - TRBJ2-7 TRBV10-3 CAIRGQDAAYEQYF TGTGCCATCAGGGGACAGGATGCGGCCTACGAGCAGTACTTC
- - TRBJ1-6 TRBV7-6 CASSFAPGNNSPLHF TGTGCCAGCAGCTTCGCCCCAGGGAATAATTCACCCCTCCACTTT
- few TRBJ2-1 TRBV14 CASSQGLEGQPQFF TGTGCCAGCAGCCAAGGGCTTGAAGGACAACCCCAGTTCTTC
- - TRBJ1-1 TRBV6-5 CASSSPPPGPTEAFF TGTGCCAGCAGTTCCCCGCCCCCAGGGCCCACTGAAGCTTTCTTT
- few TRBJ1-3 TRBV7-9 CASSLAGSGNTIYF TGTGCCAGCAGCTTAGCGGGGTCTGGAAACACCATATATTTT
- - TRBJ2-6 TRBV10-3 CATGEGQSSGANVLTF TGTGCCACCGGGGAAGGACAGTCCTCTGGGGCCAACGTCCTGACTTTC
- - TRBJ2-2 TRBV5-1 CASGELPGELFF TGCGCATCAGGGGAGCTTCCCGGGGAGCTGTTTTTT
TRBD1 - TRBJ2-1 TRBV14 CASTGGQADNEQFF TGTGCCAGTACTGGGGGACAGGCAGACAATGAGCAGTTCTTC
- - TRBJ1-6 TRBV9 CASSAGGPGELNSPLHF TGTGCCAGCAGCGCTGGGGGGCCAGGGGAACTTAATTCACCCCTCCACTTT
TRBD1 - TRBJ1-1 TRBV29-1 CSGGQGALGTEAFF TGCAGCGGAGGACAGGGGGCTTTGGGCACTGAAGCTTTCTTT
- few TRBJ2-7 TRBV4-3 CASSQAPGQGYEQYF TGCGCCAGCAGCCAAGCCCCGGGGCAGGGCTACGAGCAGTACTTC
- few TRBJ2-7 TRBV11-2 CASSFGDSSSYEQYF TGTGCCAGCAGCTTCGGGGACTCCTCTTCCTACGAGCAGTACTTC
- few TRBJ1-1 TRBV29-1 CSTQDSSFEAFF TGCAGTACCCAGGACAGCTCTTTTGAAGCTTTCTTT
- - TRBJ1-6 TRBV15 CATSKRDAYNSPLHF TGTGCCACCAGCAAACGGGACGCCTATAATTCACCCCTCCACTTT
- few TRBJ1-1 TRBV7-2 CASSPAGRNTEAFF TGTGCCAGCAGCCCCGCGGGCAGAAACACTGAAGCTTTCTTT
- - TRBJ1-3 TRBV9 CASSVEPPVGNSGNTIYF TGTGCCAGCAGCGTAGAGCCCCCCGTGGGGAACTCTGGAAACACCATATATTTT
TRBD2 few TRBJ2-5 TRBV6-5 CASSDSGAETQYF TGTGCCAGCAGCGATAGCGGGGCAGAGACCCAGTACTTC
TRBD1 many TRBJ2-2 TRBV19 CASSIRRGQASGELFF TGTGCCAGTAGTATACGCAGGGGGCAGGCGTCCGGGGAGCTGTTTTTT
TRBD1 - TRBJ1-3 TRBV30 CAWDRGYGNTIYF TGTGCCTGGGACAGGGGTTACGGAAACACCATATATTTT
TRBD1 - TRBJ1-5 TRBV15 CATSRDGTGGQPQHF TGTGCCACCAGCAGAGATGGGACAGGGGGTCAGCCCCAGCATTTT
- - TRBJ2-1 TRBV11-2 CASSPGGGLKFF TGTGCCAGCAGCCCAGGAGGGGGCCTCAAGTTCTTC
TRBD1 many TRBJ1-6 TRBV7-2 CASSSGGTGLNSPLHF TGTGCCAGCAGCTCAGGGGGAACAGGCCTTAATTCACCCCTCCACTTT
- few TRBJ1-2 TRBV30 CAWSRAGDGYTF TGTGCCTGGAGTAGGGCAGGGGATGGCTACACCTTC
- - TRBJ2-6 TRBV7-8 CASSLGPNVLTF TGTGCCAGCAGCTTAGGACCCAACGTCCTGACTTTC
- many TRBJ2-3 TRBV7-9 CASSFGGVGTDTQYF TGTGCCAGCAGCTTCGGGGGCGTAGGGACAGATACGCAGTATTTT
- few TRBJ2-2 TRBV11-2 CASSLKAGELFF TGTGCCAGCAGCTTAAAGGCCGGGGAGCTGTTTTTT
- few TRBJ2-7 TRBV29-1 CSVPRGGGGEQYF TGCAGCGTTCCTAGGGGGGGAGGCGGCGAGCAGTACTTC
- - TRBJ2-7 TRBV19 CASSLAGTAEQYF TGTGCCAGTAGTCTGGCGGGGACCGCCGAGCAGTACTTC
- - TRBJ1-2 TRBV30 CAWSAGDYLNYGYTF TGTGCCTGGAGCGCAGGGGATTATTTGAACTATGGCTACACCTTC
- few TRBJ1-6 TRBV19 CASSMYEDSPLHF TGTGCCAGTAGTATGTACGAAGATTCACCCCTCCACTTT
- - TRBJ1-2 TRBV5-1 CASSHRTGNYGYTF TGCGCCAGCAGCCATAGAACAGGAAACTATGGCTACACCTTC
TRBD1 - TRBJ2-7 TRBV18 CASSADRSSYEQYF TGTGCCAGCTCAGCGGACAGGAGCTCCTACGAGCAGTACTTC